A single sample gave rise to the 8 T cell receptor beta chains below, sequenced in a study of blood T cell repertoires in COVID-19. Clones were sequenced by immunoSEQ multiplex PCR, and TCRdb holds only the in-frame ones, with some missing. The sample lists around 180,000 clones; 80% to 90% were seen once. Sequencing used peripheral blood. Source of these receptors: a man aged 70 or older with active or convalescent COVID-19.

The CDR3 reads CASSYGPENSPLHF. The CDR3 DNA is TGTGCCAGCAGTTACGGGCCAGAGAATTCACCCCTCCACTTT. The chain employs TRBV6-5 and TRBJ1-6; D unclear. The CDR3 contains 14 residues. Germline CDR1 MNHEY, CDR2 SVGAGI. V gave up 2 bases and J gave up 7 bases, with 9 bases separating them.

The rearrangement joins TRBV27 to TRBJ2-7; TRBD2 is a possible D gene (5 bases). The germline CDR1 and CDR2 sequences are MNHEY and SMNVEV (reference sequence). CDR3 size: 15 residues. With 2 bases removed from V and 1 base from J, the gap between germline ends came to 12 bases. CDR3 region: CASSLRGWPSYEQYF. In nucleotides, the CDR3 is TGTGCCAGCAGTTTACGAGGGTGGCCGTCCTACGAGCAGTACTTC.

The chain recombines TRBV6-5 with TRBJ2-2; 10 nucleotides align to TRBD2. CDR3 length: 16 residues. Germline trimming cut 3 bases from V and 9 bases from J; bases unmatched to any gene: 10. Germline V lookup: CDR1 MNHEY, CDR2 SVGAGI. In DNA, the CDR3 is TGTGCCAGCAGTTATTACGCTAGCGGGGGACCCCGGGAGCTGTTTTTT. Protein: CASSYYASGGPRELFF.

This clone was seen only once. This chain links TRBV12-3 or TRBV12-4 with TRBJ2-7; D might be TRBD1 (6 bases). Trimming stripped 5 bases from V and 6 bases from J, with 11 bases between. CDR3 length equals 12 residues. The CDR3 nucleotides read TGTGCCAGCAGTCCTCTAGGGGGCGAGCAGTACTTC. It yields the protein CASSPLGGEQYF.

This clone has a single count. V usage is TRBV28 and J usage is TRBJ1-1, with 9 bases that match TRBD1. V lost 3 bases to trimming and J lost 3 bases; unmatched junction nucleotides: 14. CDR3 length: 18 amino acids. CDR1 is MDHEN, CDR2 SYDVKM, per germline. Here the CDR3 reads CASSFRLLQGASDTEAFF. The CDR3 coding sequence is TGTGCCAGCAGTTTTCGGCTCCTACAGGGGGCGTCGGACACTGAAGCTTTCTTT.

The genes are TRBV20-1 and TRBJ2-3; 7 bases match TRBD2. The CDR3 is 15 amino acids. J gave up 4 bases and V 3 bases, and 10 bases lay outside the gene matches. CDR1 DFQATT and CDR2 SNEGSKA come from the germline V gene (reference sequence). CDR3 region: CSASSGTNIADTQYF. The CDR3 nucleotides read TGCAGTGCTAGTTCCGGGACTAATATCGCAGATACGCAGTATTTT.

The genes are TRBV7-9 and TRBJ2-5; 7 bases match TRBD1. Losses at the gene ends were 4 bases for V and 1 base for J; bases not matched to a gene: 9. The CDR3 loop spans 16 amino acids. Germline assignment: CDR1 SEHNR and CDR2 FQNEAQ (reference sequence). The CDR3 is CASSYRQGRVQETQYF. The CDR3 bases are TGTGCCAGCAGCTACAGACAGGGAAGAGTCCAAGAGACCCAGTACTTC.

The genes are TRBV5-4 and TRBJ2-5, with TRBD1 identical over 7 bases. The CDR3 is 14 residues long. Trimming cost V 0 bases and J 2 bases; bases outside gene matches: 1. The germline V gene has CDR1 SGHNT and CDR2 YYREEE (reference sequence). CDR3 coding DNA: TGTGCCAGCAGCTTGGGGGACAGACAAGAGACCCAGTACTTC. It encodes CASSLGDRQETQYF.